A selection of T cell receptor beta chains follows, all from one sample in a study of cytomegalovirus exposure and HLA in healthy donors. Produced via immunoSEQ multiplex PCR; TCRdb's table is partial and in-frame only. The table has fewer than 200,000 clones, about 80% seen once. Sequencing used PBMCs. The source is a woman in her 50s in good health and CMV-seronegative. Both conserved end residues are part of each CDR3. Fields, in order: J gene, V gene, CDR3 protein.

TRBJ1-4,TRBV9,CASSDDRGTNEKLFF
TRBJ1-1,TRBV10-3,CAISDLWTGAGKTEAFF
TRBJ1-1,TRBV5-6,CASSPGTGRTEAFF
TRBJ1-4,TRBV18,CASSAQGLWEKLFF
TRBJ2-1,TRBV7-2,CASSLGQYNEQFF
TRBJ1-2,TRBV11-2,CAGSFGTPYGYTF
TRBJ2-7,TRBV27,CASSLFGYGGNYEQYF
TRBJ2-7,TRBV7-9,CASSPGGGLGLEQYF
TRBJ2-5,TRBV9,CASSVDGRGETQYF
TRBJ2-7,TRBV13,CASSDRGTGFYEQYF
TRBJ1-4,TRBV5-1,CASSLVSYATNEKLFF
TRBJ2-6,TRBV27,CASSFRLGQGWSGANVLTF
TRBJ2-2,TRBV4-3,CASSQGETPNTGELFF
TRBJ2-7,TRBV28,CASSPRTFSGGEQYF
TRBJ1-1,TRBV28,CASRSGGTGGAKYTEAFF
TRBJ2-1,TRBV5-6,CASSLTSGRGNEQFF
TRBJ1-1,TRBV7-9,CASSPGTGEAFF
TRBJ2-2,TRBV21-1,CASSLPQGLAGGRNTGELFF
TRBJ1-1,TRBV29-1,CSVDSQGTEAFF
TRBJ1-3,TRBV9,CASSPLHGTAPNPIYF
TRBJ1-2,TRBV7-6,CASSLWGSGTYGYTF
TRBJ1-3,TRBV27,CASSFAADSGNTIYF
TRBJ1-1,TRBV7-9,CSSSLTGVEAFF
TRBJ2-1,TRBV28,CASSFTPGTQFF
TRBJ2-4,TRBV5-4,CAFSGLKNIQYF
TRBJ1-4,TRBV28,CASMRQGKATNEKLFF
TRBJ2-1,TRBV7-8,CASSLSSLDEQFF
TRBJ2-5,TRBV25-1,CASSEHFRGQGTQYF
TRBJ1-4,TRBV2,CASRPDRGELFF
TRBJ2-3,TRBV2,CASSPVDRTDTQYF
TRBJ1-1,TRBV25-1,CASSAGTEIYMNTEAFF
TRBJ1-4,TRBV5-1,CASSLGTGDFLGKLFF
TRBJ2-5,TRBV10-3,CAISGPGRAQETQYF
TRBJ2-1,TRBV27,CASSFLDRAKTREQFF
TRBJ1-2,TRBV5-1,CASSPGTGDYGYTF
TRBJ2-3,TRBV18,CASSPLASGRGDTQYF
TRBJ2-3,TRBV6-5,CASSPDLQGTDTQYF
NA,TRBV6-5,CASSSSGRVYEQYF
TRBJ1-5,TRBV25-1,CASSGTGSPNQPQHF
TRBJ2-3,TRBV19,CASSIGTSGSTDTQYF
TRBJ1-5,TRBV4-1,CASSRQGGNQPQHF
TRBJ2-7,TRBV10-3,CAISRTLAGLSNEQYF
TRBJ2-1,TRBV5-1,CASSLRTGSYNEQFF
TRBJ1-5,TRBV19,CASSPGTGAQPQHF
TRBJ1-3,TRBV21-1,CASSNPGTGKSIKDSGNTIYF